The 11 T cell receptor beta chains below come from one sample, sequenced in a study of blood T cell repertoires in COVID-19. Profiled with immunoSEQ multiplex PCR; TCRdb holds only in-frame clones, not every one. This sample has around 250,000 clones, with approximately 82% found just once. Source material: peripheral blood. The source of these receptors is a woman between 18 and 30 years old with acute or convalescent COVID-19.

The rearrangement joins TRBV7-2 to TRBJ1-4, with D perhaps TRBD1 (6 bases). The CDR3 length is 15 residues. Germline V CDR1 and CDR2: SGHTA, FQGNSA. V was clipped by 2 bases and J by 8 bases, with 15 bases between them. The CDR3 DNA reads as TGTGCCAGCAGCTTAACGGGGACATTCTACGAAAAACTGTTTTTT. Amino acid sequence: CASSLTGTFYEKLFF.

This chain uses TRBV9 with TRBJ2-2, with 13 bases lining up with TRBD2. V lost 4 bases, J lost 8 bases, and 17 bases stayed unmatched. Germline V gene lookup returns CDR1 SGDLS and CDR2 YYNGEE. The CDR3 has 19 amino acids. The CDR3, as DNA: TGTGCCAGCAGCCCAACCAATGAAGGAACTAGCGGGAGGGTTGGGGAGCTGTTTTTT. Translated: CASSPTNEGTSGRVGELFF.

This rearrangement joins TRBV7-6 to TRBJ2-1, with TRBD2 matching over 9 bases. After removal of 4 bases from V and 0 bases from J, the junction contained 16 bases not matched to a gene. CDR3 length: 20 amino acids. The germline V gene encodes CDR1 SGHVS and CDR2 FNYEAQ. CDR3 sequence (DNA): TGTGCCAGCAGCTCCATAATTAGGCTAGCGGGATTCGACTCCTACAATGAGCAGTTCTTC. This encodes CASSSIIRLAGFDSYNEQFF.

The J gene is TRBJ2-1, the V gene TRBV19; 9 bases are shared with TRBD2. From germline, CDR1 is LNHDA and CDR2 SQIVND (reference sequence). CDR3 length: 16 amino acids. J was trimmed by 5 bases and V by 6 bases; bases with no gene match: 11. The CDR3 region is CASSPRLAGGNNEQFF. The CDR3 bases are TGTGCCAGTAGCCCCCGATTGGCGGGAGGGAACAATGAGCAGTTCTTC.

In DNA, the CDR3 is TGTGCCAGCAGTTACTCGAGGCGTAGTCAGCCCCAGCATTTT. It codes for CASSYSRRSQPQHF. This rearrangement joins TRBV6-5 to TRBJ1-5; no clear D. CDR3 length: 14 residues. Germline V gene sequence: CDR1 MNHEY, CDR2 SVGAGI. V shed 0 bases and J shed 6 bases, with 9 bases lying between them.

The chain recombines TRBV5-6 with TRBJ2-7, with 7 bases that match TRBD2. The CDR3 runs 19 residues. Germline CDR1 reads SGHDT; CDR2 reads YYEEEE. The V gene end was trimmed by 0 bases and the J gene end by 0 bases; junction bases not matched to a gene: 15. The CDR3 nucleotides are TGTGCCAGCAGCTTGGTTCATTCTACGCGGCGGGAGAGCTCCTACGAGCAGTACTTC. Translating it yields CASSLVHSTRRESSYEQYF.

The chain uses TRBV6-5 and TRBJ1-6, with D hard to call. V lost 3 bases and J 7 bases, leaving 13 bases between the germline ends. CDR3 length equals 15 residues. CDR1 and CDR2 from the germline V gene are MNHEY and SVGAGI. The CDR3 protein is CASSYLGGLNSPLHF. In DNA, the CDR3 is TGTGCCAGCAGTTATTTGGGAGGGCTGAATTCACCCCTCCACTTT.

The chain joins TRBV5-5 to TRBJ2-1; TRBD2 matches at 12 bases. Losses at the gene ends were 6 bases for V and 4 bases for J; bases not matched to a gene: 17. The CDR3 loop spans 19 amino acids. Germline V gene sequence: CDR1 SGHKS, CDR2 YYEKEE (reference sequence). The CDR3 is CASTIGGRASGRVYNEQFF. In DNA form, the CDR3 reads TGTGCCAGCACCATCGGAGGCAGGGCTAGCGGGAGGGTGTACAATGAGCAGTTCTTC.

The gene calls are TRBV6-5 and TRBJ1-6; 8 bases align to TRBD1. This CDR3 has 15 amino acids. Losses at the gene ends were 7 bases for V and 8 bases for J; bases not matched to a gene: 10. Looked up from germline, CDR1 is MNHEY and CDR2 is SVGAGI. CDR3 nucleotides: TGTGCCAGCAAACTCACACAGGGGGATTATTCACCCCTCCACTTT. It specifies CASKLTQGDYSPLHF.

The gene calls are TRBV27 and TRBJ1-1, with 8 bases that match TRBD1. V shed 5 bases, J shed 7 bases, and the junction held 6 bases outside the gene matches. Germline lookup yields CDR1 MNHEY and CDR2 SMNVEV (reference sequence). This CDR3 is 13 amino acids long. The CDR3 nucleotides read TGTGCCAGCAGTCTCATTGGACAGGGTGAAGCTTTCTTT. The encoded protein is CASSLIGQGEAFF.

The chain is built from TRBV27 and TRBJ2-7, with TRBD1 matching 9 bases. Germline V gene lookup returns CDR1 MNHEY and CDR2 SMNVEV (reference sequence). The CDR3 totals 15 residues. The V segment lost 6 bases and the J segment 3 bases; nucleotides outside the gene matches: 9. For the CDR3, the DNA is TGTGCCAGCAGACGAACCGGGACAGGGATCTACGAGCAGTACTTC. This gives the protein CASRRTGTGIYEQYF.